This TCR beta chain was captured in a study of beta chain features in type 1 diabetes. Study-wide context: All samples combined gave around 100,000,000 sorted cells for examination. Findings of the study overall: Lower insertion and higher deletion counts appeared at VDJ junctions in type 1 diabetes patients.

Since all of the isolated RNA was reverse transcribed, expressed TCRB transcripts were what got sequenced. An average of around 3.4 million reads was obtained for naive, central memory and regulatory T cell samples. The protocol was immunoSEQ multiplex PCR, while the TCRdb copy is restricted to in-frame clones and leaves out a portion. The sample records just over 150,000 clones, 11% being singletons. There was one heparinised blood draw per donor, averaging approximately 120 mL. V was cut by 7 bases and J by 7 bases, with 9 bases left in between. Germline V CDR1 and CDR2: SQVTM, ANQGSEA. This CDR3 comprises 10 residues. On this clone itself: Its specificity is unknown.

The chain is built from TRBV29-1 and TRBJ2-3, with D unclear. The sequenced sample consisted of central memory CD4+ T cells from blood. This clonotype originated in a young man in good health. The CDR3 protein is CSATTYTQYF. The CDR3 region has the DNA TGCAGCGCCACGACGTATACGCAGTATTTT.